The 32 T cell receptor beta chains reported below all come from one sample, sequenced in a study of Ad26.COV2.S vaccination and SARS-CoV-2 variants. The treatment was: around 19 received Ad26.COV2.S at low or high dose, single or two shots; about 5 received placebo; per-sample allocation not given. The investigators took samples on day 63 after the first vaccine or placebo injection. The data were produced by immunoSEQ multiplex PCR, yet TCRdb's version contains in-frame clones alone and is incomplete. The profile shows around 420,000 clones, roughly 90% of them singletons. The sample in question was peripheral blood, obtained in a trial of Ad26.COV2.S vaccine versus placebo. The receptors were gathered from a person aged 18 to 65 who received the Ad26.COV2.S COVID-19 vaccine or a placebo.

This chain uses TRBV14 with TRBJ2-2; TRBD1 or TRBD2 may be the D gene (6 bases each). Trimming removed 4 bases from V and 7 bases from J, with 13 bases in between. Germline CDR1 and CDR2: SGHDN and FVKESK. CDR3 length equals 14 residues. CDR3 amino acids: CASSPTGAYGELFF. The CDR3 coding sequence is TGTGCCAGCAGCCCTACGGGGGCTTACGGGGAGCTGTTTTTT.

The V gene is TRBV6-5, the J gene TRBJ2-7; 9 bases align to TRBD1. The V segment lost 0 bases and the J segment 3 bases; nucleotides outside the gene matches: 6. This CDR3 region has 16 residues. Per the germline V gene, CDR1 is MNHEY and CDR2 is SVGAGI. CDR3 sequence (DNA): TGTGCCAGCAGTTACTCTTCTCCGGGACAGGGCTACGAGCAGTACTTC. Protein product: CASSYSSPGQGYEQYF.

The chain has TRBV3-1 (or the pseudogene TRBV3-2) and TRBJ2-4; 8 bases map to TRBD2. The germline V gene encodes CDR1 LGHDT and CDR2 YNNKEL (reference sequence). J lost 8 bases, V lost 4 bases, and 7 bases had no gene match. The CDR3 is 14 amino acids. CDR3 bases: TGTGCCAGCAGCCGTTCGGGACTAGGCTACATTCAGTACTTC. It specifies CASSRSGLGYIQYF.

The J gene is TRBJ2-1, the V gene TRBV5-5; 7 positions match TRBD1. V lost 2 bases to trimming and J lost 3 bases; unmatched junction nucleotides: 2. CDR3 length equals 14 residues. Germline loops: CDR1 SGHKS, CDR2 YYEKEE (reference sequence). CDR3 DNA: TGTGCCAGCAGCTTAAGGGACAGCTACAATGAGCAGTTCTTC. Translated, it gives CASSLRDSYNEQFF.

The V and J genes are TRBV29-1 and TRBJ1-1, with 8 bases lining up with TRBD1. V lost 4 bases and J lost 3; bases outside the gene matches: 19. There are 18 residues in the CDR3. The germline V gene encodes CDR1 SQVTM and CDR2 ANQGSEA. The CDR3 DNA reads as TGCAGCGTTGGCCTCCGGACAGGGAAAGGGCGAGGGTACACTGAAGCTTTCTTT. As protein: CSVGLRTGKGRGYTEAFF.

Regarding this clone: The same CDR3 is also encoded by other DNA sequences in this sample. V usage is TRBV5-4 and J usage is TRBJ1-2; 7 nucleotides agree with TRBD1. Germline values: CDR1 SGHNT, CDR2 YYREEE (reference sequence). The CDR3 sequence is 13 residues long. Unmatched junction bases numbered 2, after V lost 0 bases and J lost 6 bases. CDR3 in DNA: TGTGCCAGCAGCTTGGTTACAGGGGATGGCTACACCTTC. It codes for CASSLVTGDGYTF.

This clone occurred once. The rearrangement joins TRBV6-6 to TRBJ2-2; 14 bases are shared with TRBD2. Germline V gives CDR1 MNHNY, CDR2 SVGAGI (reference sequence). The CDR3 totals 16 residues. V lost 5 bases, J lost 3 bases, and 2 bases stayed unmatched. CDR3 DNA sequence: TGTGCCAGCAGTCGACTAGCGGGGGGGCACACCGGGGAGCTGTTTTTT. Protein: CASSRLAGGHTGELFF.

This chain joins TRBV28 and TRBJ2-6; D ambiguous. This CDR3 comprises 15 residues. CDR1 and CDR2 (germline): MDHEN, SYDVKM. V shed 5 bases and J shed 0 bases, with 8 bases lying between them. The CDR3 nucleotides read TGTGCCAGCAGTCCCTGGGACTCTGGGGCCAACGTCCTGACTTTC. This translates into CASSPWDSGANVLTF. Complete variable domain (other parts from reference TRBV28 and TRBJ2-6): DVKVTQSSRYLVKRTGEKVFLECVQDMDHENMFWYRQDPGLGLRLIYFSYDVKMKEKGDIPEGYSVSREKKERFSLILESASTNQTSMYLCASSPWDSGANVLTFGAGSRLTVL.

This chain connects TRBV30 to TRBJ2-7, with D perhaps TRBD1 (5 bases). With 4 bases removed from V and 3 bases from J, the gap between germline ends came to 7 bases. CDR1 and CDR2 (germline): GTSNPN, SVGIG (reference sequence). This CDR3 has 11 amino acids. CDR3 DNA sequence: TGTGCCTGGAAGACAGACTACGAGCAGTACTTC. It translates to CAWKTDYEQYF.

A remark on this clone: The junction departs from germline at one end; a sequencing error may be responsible. The chain links TRBV5-4 to TRBJ2-3; D is unclear. This CDR3 contains 14 residues. Germline V gene sequence: CDR1 SGHNT, CDR2 YYREEE (reference sequence). The CDR3 spells CASSLIGPEDKQYF. In DNA, the CDR3 is TGTGCCAGCAGCTTGATTGGCCCCGAGGATAAGCAGTATTTT. Full variable domain (outside the CDR3, taken from reference TRBV5-4 and TRBJ2-3): ETGVTQSPTHLIKTRGQQVTLRCSSQSGHNTVSWYQQALGQGPQFIFQYYREEENGRGNFPPRFSGLQFPNYSSELNVNALELDDSALYLCASSLIGPEDKQYFGPGTRLTVL.

The gene calls are TRBV6-5 and TRBJ2-7; the D gene is possibly TRBD2 (6 bases). The CDR3 is 13 amino acids. V was cut by 8 bases and J by 2 bases, with 13 bases left in between. CDR1 MNHEY and CDR2 SVGAGI come from the germline V gene. The CDR3: CASSRDSAYEQYF. The CDR3 nucleotides read TGTGCCAGCTCACGGGACTCCGCCTACGAGCAGTACTTC.

The V gene is TRBV30, the J gene TRBJ2-6; D is undetermined. Trimming removed 1 base from V and 3 bases from J, with 4 bases in between. Germline CDR1 and CDR2: GTSNPN and SVGIG (reference sequence). CDR3 length: 13 residues. The CDR3 here is CAWSAYGANVLTF. The CDR3 region has the DNA TGTGCCTGGAGTGCATATGGGGCCAACGTCCTGACTTTC. Full variable domain (outside the CDR3, taken from reference TRBV30 and TRBJ2-6): SQTIHQWPATLVQPVGSPLSLECTVEGTSNPNLYWYRQAAGRGLQLLFYSVGIGQISSEVPQNLSASRPQDRQFILSSKKLLLSDSGFYLCAWSAYGANVLTFGAGSRLTVL.

The chain recombines TRBV9 with TRBJ2-3, with 13 bases matching TRBD2. The CDR3 loop spans 19 amino acids. Germline V CDR1 and CDR2: SGDLS, YYNGEE. J was trimmed by 5 bases and V by 3 bases; bases with no gene match: 15. This CDR3 reads CASSARLAGGPSREDTQYF. As DNA, the CDR3 is TGTGCCAGCAGCGCCAGACTAGCGGGGGGCCCATCGCGGGAAGATACGCAGTATTTT.

J is TRBJ2-7 and V is TRBV2; D is perhaps TRBD1 (6 bases). Germline loops: CDR1 SNHLY, CDR2 FYNNEI. This CDR3 contains 12 residues. Trimming took off 7 bases at V and 6 bases at J, with 13 bases between the two ends. The DNA of the CDR3 is TGTGCCAGCAATCGGCAGGGGTTCGAGCAGTACTTC. Translating it yields CASNRQGFEQYF.

V and J are TRBV6-2 or TRBV6-3 and TRBJ1-4; 10 nucleotides match TRBD1. CDR3 length equals 15 residues. V dropped 5 bases and J dropped 6; count of bases not matched to a gene: 6. The germline V gene encodes CDR1 MNHEY and CDR2 SVGEGT. The CDR3 loop is CASSPEGQGYEKLFF. In DNA form, the CDR3 reads TGTGCCAGCAGTCCCGAGGGACAGGGGTATGAAAAACTGTTTTTT.

The V and J genes are TRBV11-2 and TRBJ2-3; D remains unclear. The CDR3 runs to 14 residues. Germline CDR1 and CDR2: SGHAT and FQNNGV. Trimming pared 3 bases from V and 1 base from J, leaving 8 bases between. This CDR3 is CASSFGRGTDTQYF. Written as DNA, the CDR3 is TGTGCCAGCAGCTTTGGAAGGGGCACAGATACGCAGTATTTT.

The chain recombines TRBV6-2 or TRBV6-3 with TRBJ1-1; 9 bases match TRBD1. Trimming at V came to 5 bases and at J to 11 bases, leaving 6 bases not matched to a gene. Germline assignment: CDR1 MNHEY and CDR2 SVGEGT. There are 12 residues in the CDR3. DNA of the CDR3: TGTGCCAGCAGTAACAGGGGGCGGCAGGCTTTCTTT. Protein product: CASSNRGRQAFF.

The chain uses TRBV5-1 and TRBJ1-1; the match to TRBD1 covers 7 bases. Germline values: CDR1 SGHRS, CDR2 YFSETQ. V was pared by 2 bases and J by 2 bases, with 6 bases of the junction left unmatched. The CDR3 consists of 15 residues. The CDR3 DNA follows: TGCGCCAGCAGCTTTGACAGGGACCCTAACACTGAAGCTTTCTTT. Amino acid sequence: CASSFDRDPNTEAFF.

This rearrangement joins TRBV5-5 to TRBJ2-7, with 10 bases matching TRBD1. The germline V gene has CDR1 SGHKS and CDR2 YYEKEE (reference sequence). The CDR3 is made up of 14 amino acids. V gave up 2 bases and J gave up 3 bases; unmatched junction bases: 2. The CDR3 DNA reads as TGTGCCAGCAGCTTTGGGACAGGGGACTACGAGCAGTACTTC. Its translation: CASSFGTGDYEQYF.

The chain links TRBV7-3 to TRBJ2-2, with 9 bases lining up with TRBD1. The V gene end was trimmed by 4 bases and the J gene end by 5 bases; junction bases not matched to a gene: 8. The CDR3 runs to 16 residues. Germline CDR1 reads SGHTA; CDR2 reads FQGTGA. This CDR3 reads CASSYHLGTGTGELFF. The CDR3 DNA reads as TGTGCCAGCAGCTACCATCTCGGGACAGGGACCGGGGAGCTGTTTTTT.

The gene calls are TRBV6-5 and TRBJ2-3, with 7 positions matching TRBD1. After removal of 6 bases from V and 4 bases from J, the junction contained 10 bases not matched to a gene. Germline V gene lookup returns CDR1 MNHEY and CDR2 SVGAGI. CDR3 length: 15 amino acids. CDR3 DNA: TGTGCCAGCAGCCCCGCGACAGGGACCCCAGATACGCAGTATTTT. Amino acid sequence: CASSPATGTPDTQYF.

The V and J genes are TRBV12-3 or TRBV12-4 and TRBJ2-2; no firm D call. Trimming stripped 2 bases from V and 6 bases from J, with 4 bases between. The CDR3 runs 12 residues. CDR3 protein: CASSLSAGELFF. CDR3 bases: TGTGCCAGCAGTTTATCGGCCGGGGAGCTGTTTTTT.

A remark on this clone: Other DNA sequences in the sample encode the same CDR3. This chain joins TRBV11-2 and TRBJ2-3, with D unresolved. With 5 bases removed from V and 2 bases from J, the gap between germline ends came to 5 bases. The CDR3 is 12 amino acids. Germline V gene sequence: CDR1 SGHAT, CDR2 FQNNGV. DNA for the CDR3: TGTGCCAGCAGCCCCTCCACAGATACGCAGTATTTT. This codes for CASSPSTDTQYF. The full variable domain, completed using reference TRBV11-2 and TRBJ2-3, is EAGVAQSPRYKIIEKRQSVAFWCNPISGHATLYWYQQILGQGPKLLIQFQNNGVVDDSQLPKDRFSAERLKGVDSTLKIQPAKLEDSAVYLCASSPSTDTQYFGPGTRLTVL.

This rearrangement joins TRBV13 to TRBJ1-6, with 10 nucleotides matching TRBD1. V lost 4 bases, J lost 7 bases, and 7 bases stayed unmatched. The CDR3 consists of 16 residues. The germline gives CDR1 PRHDT, CDR2 FYEKMQ (reference sequence). CDR3 protein: CASSSGTGDGNSPLHF. The DNA of the CDR3 is TGTGCCAGCAGCTCCGGGACAGGGGACGGCAATTCACCCCTCCACTTT.

The rearrangement links TRBV27 to TRBJ1-2, with D perhaps matching TRBD1 (5 bases). V gave up 5 bases and J gave up 4 bases, with 11 bases separating them. The CDR3 loop spans 13 amino acids. Germline-derived CDR1 and CDR2 are MNHEY and SMNVEV (reference sequence). In DNA, the CDR3 is TGTGCCAGCAGTCTCGACCAGGGCTATGGCTACACCTTC. Residues: CASSLDQGYGYTF.

V and J are TRBV19 and TRBJ1-5; D is possibly TRBD1 (6 bases). V was clipped by 3 bases and J by 5 bases, with 8 bases between them. The germline V gene encodes CDR1 LNHDA and CDR2 SQIVND (reference sequence). There are 13 residues in the CDR3. CDR3 in amino acids: CASSMGADQPQHF. The CDR3, as DNA: TGTGCCAGTAGTATGGGGGCGGATCAGCCCCAGCATTTT.

The chain couples TRBV7-6 to TRBJ2-3; 9 nucleotides line up with TRBD1. Germline values: CDR1 SGHVS, CDR2 FNYEAQ. This CDR3 comprises 16 residues. The junction had 5 bases not matched to a gene; V was cut back by 1 base and J by 3 bases. CDR3 in DNA: TGTGCCAGCAGCTTAGGAGGGGACAGGGAAACAGATACGCAGTATTTT. This gives the protein CASSLGGDRETDTQYF.

This clone was detected once. The chain has TRBV7-2 and TRBJ2-7, with 12 bases matching TRBD1. Germline loops: CDR1 SGHTA, CDR2 FQGNSA. V dropped 4 bases and J dropped 2; count of bases not matched to a gene: 3. There are 15 residues in the CDR3. The CDR3 DNA follows: TGTGCCAGCAGCTCCGGGACAGGGGGCCCCTACGAGCAGTACTTC. The encoded protein is CASSSGTGGPYEQYF.

V and J are TRBV7-9 and TRBJ1-3, with 11 nucleotides matching TRBD1. V trimming: 5 bases; J trimming: 7 bases; junction bases outside the gene matches: 10. This CDR3 region has 16 residues. Germline V gene lookup returns CDR1 SEHNR and CDR2 FQNEAQ (reference sequence). The CDR3: CASSPGTGGSRNTIYF. The CDR3 coding sequence is TGTGCCAGCAGCCCCGGGACAGGGGGTAGTCGGAACACCATATATTTT.

V and J are TRBV6-8 and TRBJ2-3, with D possibly matching TRBD1 (6 bases). There are 16 residues in the CDR3. CDR1 and CDR2 from the germline V gene are MNHGY and SAAAGT. V was trimmed by 4 bases and J by 1 base, leaving 15 bases between them. The CDR3 DNA reads TGTGCCAGCAGTTGTCAGGGGACCTATTGCACAGATACGCAGTATTTT. Translation gives CASSCQGTYCTDTQYF.

The chain links TRBV2 to TRBJ2-6; D might be TRBD1 or TRBD2, each matching 6 bases. The V end was cut by 6 bases, the J end by 2 bases, with 14 bases between. Germline CDR1 SNHLY, CDR2 FYNNEI. The CDR3 is made up of 16 amino acids. CDR3 DNA: TGTGCCAGCAGGGGGGGTACAGGGACTGGGGCCAACGTCCTGACTTTC. This encodes CASRGGTGTGANVLTF.

This sequence joins TRBV6-2 or TRBV6-3 and TRBJ1-2; TRBD1 aligns across 10 bases. The CDR3 is 19 residues long. The V and J ends lost 2 bases and 1 base, in that order; junction bases with no gene match: 13. The germline V gene encodes CDR1 MNHEY and CDR2 SVGEGT. Here the CDR3 DNA reads TGTGCCAGCAGTTACAAGTCCCTCGGTGGACAGGGGGATAACTATGGCTACACCTTC. Protein product: CASSYKSLGGQGDNYGYTF.